The present T cell receptor beta chain was sequenced within a study of identifying expanded T cells in peripheral blood (dated by TCRdb to 2018 to 2020). General notes on the study: Technical replicates were generated by sequencing separate aliquots of the same genomic DNA pool, and four replicates were compared pairwise.

The immunoSEQ Assay, which relies on bias-controlled multiplex PCR amplification of genomic DNA, was used to profile TCRbeta CDR3 regions. The study's own analysis went as follows. The absolute abundance of each unique TCRbeta CDR3 region was quantified after sequences were collapsed and filtered. Differential abundance was tested with a binomial (Fisher-equivalent) model and with a beta-binomial model adding time-dependent variance fitted from healthy donors. Clones with fewer than 5 combined templates were excluded, and clones with Benjamini-Hochberg FDR below 0.01 were called differentially abundant. Using the form v = (b*log(k)+a)^2, the beta-binomial variance was modeled as a function of the total template count across the two samples. Here the immuneACCESS table is served through TCRdb, limited to in-frame sequences with V and J called. Missing clones are a known gap in these copies; in checked studies unresolved V genes cover under half, and the rest lacks a known reason. V and J calls plus clone size are reproduced from that table; the DNA served to infer D and trimming. This sample lists about 100,000 clones; about 90% were detected once. Of the sample, 5.5% to 6.5% falls within the top ten clones.

Notes on this clone: Its antigen remains unidentified. Base qualities are missing; no much larger clone stands one base away.

What the authors observed across the whole study: The beta-binomial model significantly reduced the number of clones called differentially abundant and the false-positive rate across all healthy-donor time intervals. The binomial model flagged roughly 1.3 differentially abundant clones between technical replicates but roughly 15 over around 2 weeks and around 19 over approximately 4 weeks. The authors expected biological variance in healthy repertoires might increase further over much longer intervals such as months to years. In all healthy donors, the variance in clone template counts between samples taken two weeks apart rose significantly as total template count increased.

No immune events, such as infections, were documented for the healthy donors during the collection period. Time-dependent variance in a beta-binomial model of T-cell clone differential abundance was calibrated using healthy-donor blood repertoires as a training cohort. The training cohort comprised roughly ten healthy donors, 3 female and 7 male. The donors were between about 25 and 70 years old, with an average age of roughly 41 years. Whole blood, obtained from a commercial supplier, was collected from each healthy donor at three time points spaced roughly 2 weeks apart. Genomic DNA was extracted from unsorted whole blood for immunosequencing. From its cysteine to its phenylalanine, the CDR3 spans 15 amino acids. The retained sequence is limited to the CDR3, 45 bases, with the frame set at the first base. V was cut back by 1 base and J by 8 bases, leaving a gap of 14 bases between them. CDR1 and CDR2 are read off the germline V gene as MGHRA and YSYEKL.

The chain uses TRBV4-1 and TRBJ1-4; the D gene remains uncertain. Material: blood. This receptor was identified in a person aged 18 to 75 in good health. DNA sequence: TGCGCCAGCAGCCAAGGGGGAGGGTACGAGGAAAAACTGTTTTTT. This yields the protein CASSQGGGYEEKLFF.